This T cell receptor (beta chain) was sequenced for a study of vaccination effects on CD4 cells after COVID-19. Study results and limitations: Of the vaccine-induced clones from healthy vaccinees, merely 1 of 255 recognized common cold coronaviruses as well. Few convalescent patients and no early post-infection timepoints were included in the study. Long after vaccination, the clones induced by infection and by vaccine shrank markedly in size.

Only in-frame clones appear in the TCRdb table, and some are missing; sequencing was by immunoSEQ multiplex PCR. The table records tens of thousands of clones, around three quarters of them present only once. This clone was observed a single time. Its target is not known. This CDR3 comprises 17 residues. Germline V gene lookup returns CDR1 SGHTA and CDR2 FQGNSA. V gave up 1 base and J gave up 0 bases; unmatched junction bases: 3. Viral peptide pool expansion of antigen-specific CD4+ T cells preceded sequencing in the ViraFEST assay. With 9 to 11 days of culture completed, CD4+ T cells were isolated. All vaccine recipients tested negative for nucleocapsid antibodies and had never contracted SARS-CoV-2 infection.

The clonotype originates from a human donor who received a COVID-19 vaccine. Sequenced here: CD4+ T cells from PBMCs cultured with HCoV-OC43 spike peptides, sampled before COVID-19 vaccination. Subset specified: HCoV-OC43 spike overlapping peptide pool stimulation. The J gene is TRBJ2-6, the V gene TRBV7-2; 7 bases fit TRBD1. The CDR3 loop reads CASSLVGGNSGANVLTF. The CDR3 coding sequence is TGTGCCAGCAGCTTAGTAGGGGGCAACTCTGGGGCCAACGTCCTGACTTTC.